Given below is one T cell receptor (beta chain) in context. Which antigen it targets is not known. Base qualities are missing; no much larger clone stands one base away. Using the deep immunoSEQ assay, TCR CDR3 regions were amplified from genomic DNA by multiplex PCR. Extracted genomic DNA from each cell subset was spread evenly across all wells of several immunoSEQ 96-well plates, with each plate serving as a replicate. For sorted subsets, around 200 ng genomic DNA, equal to about 30,000 T cell genomes, was loaded into each replicate PCR. Purified libraries were measured with a Qubit 3.0 fluorometer, size-checked on a Bioanalyzer 2100, and measured again with the KAPA Library Quantification kit. Every immunoSEQ 96-well plate was sequenced on a separate single-read 150-cycle Illumina NextSeq 550 flow cell. In the paper's pipeline: Because the immunoSEQ output included only junctional sequences and no quality scores, the filtering could not be the same as the filtering used for full-length reads. Sequences were annotated with PyIR, a Python wrapper for IgBLAST v1.9, and V/J genes and CDR3 were assigned using IMGT germline references. Reads with weak V/J assignments (E-value above 1e-6), missing CDR3, stop codons, out-of-frame junctions, or ambiguous translated residues were removed. V3J clonotypes were defined by identical inferred V gene, J gene, and CDR3 amino acid sequence. Percentage overlap between repertoires was calculated by dividing the number of shared unique clonotypes by the size of the smaller repertoire. Richness of each repertoire was evaluated using RTK rarefaction, the Chao1 estimator, and Recon v2.1 estimates of unobserved clonotypes. Generation probabilities for all TCRbeta clonotypes obtained by the gDNA method from a handful of donors were computed using OLGA. Imported from immuneACCESS, the table was reduced by TCRdb to in-frame sequences with V and J called. These copies leave out some clones; in studies compared against another copy, an unresolved V gene accounts for under half, and the cause of the remainder is not known. V and J calls and clone size are copied from that table; D and trimming were computed from the DNA. Across this sample there are about 1.5 million clones, with 98% seen only once. The ten largest clones represent 0.4% to 0.45% of the sample.

Donors were healthy HIV-negative adults with no recently reported acute infections or vaccinations. Every donor was a Caucasian adult living in Nashville, Tennessee, USA. CD4+ T cells were enriched through magnetic negative selection, after which naive cells were positively selected on CD45RA and the remaining negative fraction served as the memory subset. After blood collection by leukapheresis, PBMCs were isolated using Ficoll-Histopaque density gradient centrifugation and then cryopreserved in the vapor phase of liquid nitrogen. Purity and quantity of every magnetically sorted T cell population were checked by analytical flow cytometry. Genomic DNA was isolated from each sorted fraction and quantified by UV absorbance on a Nanodrop 2000c. This record comes from a study of shared clonotypes between healthy human individuals (dated by TCRdb to about 2020). Describing the broader study: The cohort comprised a couple of women and a few men aged 18 to 49 years. Between about 0.94 and 8.9 billion PBMCs per donor were obtained by leukapheresis. Different laboratories and diverse techniques were used to prepare libraries and sequence TCR repertoires, to increase sequencing depth and limit assay-specific biases. For each donor, three plates each were used for CD4 naive and CD4 memory, two plates were used for CD8 naive, and one plate was used for CD8 memory. Blood TCR repertoires of a handful of healthy adults were deeply sequenced to estimate repertoire size and the extent of clonotype sharing between individuals.

Summary of the overall study and its limitations: Estimated clonotype richness was generally larger for naive than for memory subsets. Sampling was restricted to blood, and TCR repertoires in tissue are likely to differ from TCR repertoires in blood. Across four donors, approximately 5% of naive CD4, over 3% of naive CD8, 2.3% of memory CD4, and about 0.4% of memory CD8 clonotypes were shared. The genetic and exposure-history diversity represented was limited by the small number of donors. Incomplete sequencing was indicated by rarefaction of sorted-subset datasets, despite the large sequencing depth. Clonotypes shared by all four sorted-subset donors showed higher generation probabilities than non-shared clonotypes. Based on pairwise subsampling, the degree of clonotype sharing among donors was expected to be affected by sequencing depth.

The sequence was obtained from a man aged 25-40 years in good health. The sequencing input was naive CD4+ T cells sorted from blood. The sample's cell subset or site label, in plain terms: CD45RA+ positively selected.

CDR3 region: CASSPPLGLGGTQYF. The sequenced DNA: TGTGCCAGCAGCCCCCCCTTGGGGCTCGGGGGGACCCAGTACTTC. This chain joins TRBV7-9 to TRBJ2-5; tentative D gene TRBD2, with 6 bases matching. The CDR3, from cysteine to phenylalanine, totals 15 residues. The kept DNA is CDR3 alone, 45 bases in frame from the first base. V and J are truncated by 5 bases and 7 bases respectively, leaving an intervening sequence of 20 bases. The germline V gene (reference sequence) specifies SEHNR as CDR1 and FQNEAQ as CDR2.